These T cell receptor beta chains were read from a single sample in a study of cytomegalovirus exposure and HLA in healthy donors. TCRdb keeps only in-frame clones here, not all; method: immunoSEQ multiplex PCR. The table lists fewer than 250,000 clones, around 67% of them singletons. Source material: PBMCs. These receptors all come from a woman aged 25 to 39 in good health and CMV-seropositive. Each CDR3 is given with its conserved first and last residue. A D gene is named only where the DNA matches it firmly. Rows give clone size only sometimes, using once, few, many, or a class for an expanded clone.

d_call	clone_size	v_call	j_call	cdr3_aa	cdr3_nt
TRBD1	few	TRBV6-5	TRBJ2-1	CASSSGTGGYNEQFF	TGTGCCAGCAGTTCCGGGACAGGGGGCTACAATGAGCAGTTCTTC
-	few	TRBV28	TRBJ1-5	CASSPRQLNQPQHF	TGTGCCAGCAGTCCACGACAGCTCAATCAGCCCCAGCATTTT
-	-	TRBV11-3	TRBJ2-1	CASSLEGREDNEQFF	TGTGCCAGCAGCTTAGAGGGCAGGGAAGACAATGAGCAGTTCTTC
TRBD2	-	TRBV7-9	TRBJ2-7	CSSSFGREFSYEQYF	TGTTCCAGCAGCTTTGGGCGGGAGTTCTCCTACGAGCAGTACTTC
-	-	TRBV6-1	TRBJ2-2	CASSGGDAGELFF	TGTGCCAGCAGTGGGGGGGACGCCGGGGAGCTGTTTTTT
-	-	TRBV5-4	TRBJ2-1	CASSPGQGSYNEQFF	TGTGCCAGCAGCCCCGGTCAGGGGTCCTACAATGAGCAGTTCTTC
-	-	TRBV19	TRBJ1-3	CASTTFGGFGNTIYF	TGTGCCAGTACCACCTTCGGGGGATTCGGAAACACCATATATTTT
TRBD1	-	TRBV7-9	TRBJ1-1	CASSHRGTDTSEAFF	TGTGCCAGCAGTCACCGGGGGACAGACACGAGTGAAGCTTTCTTT
-	-	TRBV11-2	TRBJ1-1	CASSWLTTEAFF	TGTGCCAGCAGCTGGCTTACGACTGAAGCTTTCTTT
-	-	TRBV6-5	TRBJ1-2	CASTEGVFYGYTF	TGTGCCAGCACCGAGGGGGTTTTCTATGGCTACACCTTC
TRBD1	-	TRBV14	TRBJ2-7	CASSQSDRDYEQYF	TGTGCCAGCAGCCAGTCGGACAGGGACTACGAGCAGTACTTC
TRBD2	-	TRBV6-1	TRBJ2-3	CASSLLAGVTDTQYF	TGTGCCAGCAGTTTACTAGCGGGAGTGACGGATACGCAGTATTTT
-	once	TRBV19	TRBJ1-4	CASSVAAKREKLFF	TGTGCCAGTAGCGTTGCTGCGAAGAGGGAAAAACTGTTTTTT
TRBD2	-	TRBV7-2	TRBJ2-7	CASTSGGTYEQYF	TGTGCCAGCACCTCGGGGGGTACCTACGAGCAGTACTTC
TRBD1	-	TRBV28	TRBJ1-6	CASSLIGTGTGISPLHF	TGTGCCAGCAGTTTAATCGGGACCGGGACAGGGATATCACCCCTCCACTTT
TRBD2	-	TRBV5-1	TRBJ2-7	CASSLAGLAGGEEYEQYF	TGCGCCAGCAGCTTGGCCGGACTAGCGGGAGGGGAAGAGTACGAGCAGTACTTC
-	-	TRBV5-1	TRBJ2-1	CASSLSSNNEQFF	TGCGCCAGCAGCTTGAGCTCAAACAATGAGCAGTTCTTC
-	-	TRBV29-1	TRBJ1-2	CSVVKDYYGYTF	TGCAGCGTTGTTAAGGACTACTATGGCTACACCTTC
TRBD1	-	TRBV27	TRBJ1-2	CASSLTGGYGYTF	TGTGCCAGCAGTTTGACAGGGGGCTATGGCTACACCTTC
-	-	TRBV4-1	TRBJ2-1	CASSQEPLAWNEQFF	TGCGCCAGCAGCCAAGAGCCCCTAGCGTGGAATGAGCAGTTCTTC
TRBD1	-	TRBV27	TRBJ1-2	CASRAGGEYGYTF	TGTGCCAGCAGGGCAGGGGGCGAGTATGGCTACACCTTC
-	-	TRBV7-9	TRBJ2-7	CASSLLAREQYF	TGTGCCAGCAGCTTACTAGCCCGCGAGCAGTACTTC
TRBD2	-	TRBV5-8	TRBJ2-2	CASRTSGRFTGELFF	TGTGCCAGCAGGACTAGCGGGAGGTTCACCGGGGAGCTGTTTTTT
TRBD1	-	TRBV7-8	TRBJ2-7	CASSFPGQALYEQYF	TGTGCCAGCAGCTTCCCGGGACAGGCCCTCTACGAGCAGTACTTC
-	-	TRBV27	TRBJ2-2	CASGYNGQNTGELFF	TGTGCCAGCGGATACAACGGACAGAACACCGGGGAGCTGTTTTTT
-	-	TRBV5-8	TRBJ2-7	CASSLIHYEQYF	TGTGCCAGCAGCTTGATCCATTACGAGCAGTACTTC
TRBD1	-	TRBV19	TRBJ2-2	CASSIPGQGAPGELFF	TGTGCCAGTAGTATCCCGGGACAGGGGGCTCCCGGGGAGCTGTTTTTT
TRBD2	-	TRBV28	TRBJ2-5	CASSPGLAGGETQYF	TGTGCCAGCAGCCCGGGACTAGCGGGAGGAGAGACCCAGTACTTC
TRBD1	-	TRBV10-3	TRBJ2-4	CAISESAGGTKNIQYF	TGTGCCATCAGTGAGTCGGCAGGGGGAACCAAAAACATTCAGTACTTC
-	-	TRBV5-1	TRBJ1-1	CASSSSSVVNTEAFF	TGCGCCAGCAGCTCCTCGTCAGTGGTGAACACTGAAGCTTTCTTT
TRBD2	few	TRBV5-1	TRBJ2-5	CASSFNRSGIVQETQYF	TGCGCCAGCAGCTTTAATCGTAGCGGGATAGTCCAAGAGACCCAGTACTTC
TRBD1	-	TRBV2	TRBJ2-2	CASMEQGVPGELFF	TGTGCCAGCATGGAACAGGGGGTGCCCGGGGAGCTGTTTTTT
-	-	TRBV7-8	TRBJ1-3	CASSLRDYSGNTIYF	TGTGCCAGCAGCCTCAGGGACTACTCTGGAAACACCATATATTTT
-	-	TRBV10-3	TRBJ2-1	CAISWTHNEQFF	TGTGCCATCAGTTGGACTCACAATGAGCAGTTCTTC
TRBD1	-	TRBV30	TRBJ2-7	CAWTDRGLEQYF	TGTGCCTGGACGGACAGGGGGCTCGAGCAGTACTTC
TRBD2	-	TRBV4-1	TRBJ2-1	CASRQSGLAEQLFF	TGCGCCAGCAGACAATCGGGACTAGCGGAGCAGCTGTTCTTC
TRBD1	-	TRBV7-9	TRBJ1-4	CASSLAPRGNEKLFF	TGTGCCAGCAGCTTAGCTCCCAGGGGGAATGAAAAACTGTTTTTT
TRBD2	-	TRBV10-3	TRBJ2-1	CAIKVSSGPYNEQFF	TGTGCCATCAAGGTCAGTAGCGGGCCATACAATGAGCAGTTCTTC
-	-	TRBV5-1	TRBJ2-3	CASSLGQGLDTQYF	TGCGCCAGCAGCTTGGGGCAGGGTTTAGATACGCAGTATTTT
-	once	TRBV27	TRBJ2-2	CASSLRTREYDGGELFF	TGTGCCAGCAGTCTCCGGACTCGGGAGTATGATGGCGGGGAGCTGTTTTTT
TRBD2	few	TRBV28	TRBJ2-1	CASYPGGPSSEQFF	TGTGCCAGCTATCCGGGAGGCCCCTCGTCTGAGCAGTTCTTC
TRBD1	once	TRBV6-1	TRBJ2-7	CASRRTGTYEQYF	TGTGCCAGCAGAAGGACAGGAACCTACGAGCAGTACTTC
-	-	TRBV28	TRBJ2-7	CASSARGGAHEQYF	TGTGCCAGCAGTGCCCGTGGGGGGGCCCACGAGCAGTACTTC
-	few	TRBV11-2	TRBJ2-5	CASSFEGGRQETQYF	TGTGCCAGCAGCTTCGAGGGTGGTAGGCAAGAGACCCAGTACTTC
TRBD1	-	TRBV7-7	TRBJ1-2	CASSPFEGAGDYTF	TGTGCCAGCAGCCCCTTTGAGGGGGCGGGCGACTACACCTTC